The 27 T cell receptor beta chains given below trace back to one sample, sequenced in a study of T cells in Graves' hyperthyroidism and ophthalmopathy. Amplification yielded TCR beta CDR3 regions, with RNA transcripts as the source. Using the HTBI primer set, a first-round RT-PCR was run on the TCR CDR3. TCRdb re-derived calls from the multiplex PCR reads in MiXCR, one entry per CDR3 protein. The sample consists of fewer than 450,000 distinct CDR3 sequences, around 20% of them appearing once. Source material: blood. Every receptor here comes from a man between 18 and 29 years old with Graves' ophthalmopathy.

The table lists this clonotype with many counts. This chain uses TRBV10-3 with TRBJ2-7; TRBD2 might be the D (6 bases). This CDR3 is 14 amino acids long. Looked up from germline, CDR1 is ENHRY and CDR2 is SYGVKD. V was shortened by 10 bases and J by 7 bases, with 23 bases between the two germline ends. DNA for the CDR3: TGTGCCACCAACCACCGGGAGAGGGATTGGGAGCAGTACTTC. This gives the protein CATNHRERDWEQYF.

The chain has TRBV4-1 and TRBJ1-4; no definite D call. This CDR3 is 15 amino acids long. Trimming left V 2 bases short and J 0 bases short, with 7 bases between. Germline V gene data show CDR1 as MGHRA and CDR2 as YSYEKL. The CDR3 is CASSQRVATNEKLFF. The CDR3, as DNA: TGCGCCAGCAGCCAACGGGTCGCAACTAATGAAAAACTGTTTTTT.

CDR3 sequence reads: CASSVTGFHEKLFF. The DNA for the CDR3 is TGTGCCAGCAGCGTAACAGGGTTTCATGAAAAACTGTTTTTT. The rearrangement joins TRBV5-6 to TRBJ1-4, with TRBD1 as a possible D gene (6 bases). Trimming removed 4 bases from V and 6 bases from J, with 13 bases in between. The CDR3 loop spans 14 amino acids. Germline loops: CDR1 SGHDT, CDR2 YYEEEE.

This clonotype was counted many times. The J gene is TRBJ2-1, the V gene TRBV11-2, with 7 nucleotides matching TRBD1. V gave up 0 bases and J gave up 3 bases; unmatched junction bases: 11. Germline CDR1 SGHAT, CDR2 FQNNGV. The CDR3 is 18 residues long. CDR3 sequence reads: CASSLDLGAGGIYNEQFF. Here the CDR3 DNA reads TGTGCCAGCAGCTTAGATCTCGGGGCAGGGGGTATCTACAATGAGCAGTTCTTC.

CDR3 nucleotides: TGTGCCAGCAGCGTAGGGGGGAGTGAGACCGGGGAGCTGTTTTTT. Translating it yields CASSVGGSETGELFF. The genes are TRBV9 and TRBJ2-2; D may be TRBD1 or TRBD2 (5 bases each). Germline V CDR1 and CDR2: SGDLS, YYNGEE. The CDR3 covers 15 residues. V was cut by 0 bases and J by 5 bases, with 11 bases left in between.

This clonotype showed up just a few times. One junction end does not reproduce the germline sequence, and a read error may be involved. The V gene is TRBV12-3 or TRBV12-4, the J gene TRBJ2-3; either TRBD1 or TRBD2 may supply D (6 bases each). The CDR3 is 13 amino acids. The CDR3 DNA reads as TGTGCCGGCAGTTGGGGGGCCACAGATACGCAGTATTTT. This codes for CAGSWGATDTQYF.

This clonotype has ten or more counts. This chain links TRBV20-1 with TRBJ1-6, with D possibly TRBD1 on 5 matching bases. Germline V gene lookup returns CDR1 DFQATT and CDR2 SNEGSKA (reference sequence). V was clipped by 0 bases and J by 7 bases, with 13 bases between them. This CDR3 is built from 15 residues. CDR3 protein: CSAREEQGRNSPLHF. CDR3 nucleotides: TGCAGTGCTAGAGAGGAGCAGGGCAGAAATTCACCCCTCCACTTT.

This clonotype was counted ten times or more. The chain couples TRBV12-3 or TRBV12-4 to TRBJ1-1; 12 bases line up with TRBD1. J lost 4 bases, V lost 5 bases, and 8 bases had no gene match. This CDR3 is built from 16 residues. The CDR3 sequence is CASSPRDRGRGTEAFF. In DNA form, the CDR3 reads TGTGCCAGCAGTCCAAGGGACAGGGGGCGAGGCACTGAAGCTTTCTTT.

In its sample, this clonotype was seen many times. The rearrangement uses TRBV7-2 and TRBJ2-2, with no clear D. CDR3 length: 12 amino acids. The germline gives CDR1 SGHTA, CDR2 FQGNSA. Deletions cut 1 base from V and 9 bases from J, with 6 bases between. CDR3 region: CASSLGRRELFF. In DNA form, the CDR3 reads TGTGCCAGCAGCTTAGGGCGTCGGGAGCTGTTTTTT.

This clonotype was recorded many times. CDR3 residues: CASQGTYNEQFF. The CDR3 bases are TGTGCCAGCCAAGGGACGTACAATGAGCAGTTCTTC. This sequence joins TRBV2 and TRBJ2-1; D is perhaps TRBD1 or TRBD2 (5 bases each). The germline V and J ends were trimmed by 8 bases and 4 bases, with 9 bases remaining between them. The V gene's germline CDR1 is SNHLY and CDR2 FYNNEI. This CDR3 comprises 12 residues.

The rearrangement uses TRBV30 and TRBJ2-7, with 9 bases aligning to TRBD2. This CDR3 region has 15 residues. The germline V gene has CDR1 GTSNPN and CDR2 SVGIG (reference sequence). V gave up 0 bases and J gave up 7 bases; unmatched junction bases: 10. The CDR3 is CAWSVALAGVDEQYF. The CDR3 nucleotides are TGTGCCTGGAGTGTAGCGTTAGCGGGAGTTGATGAGCAGTACTTC.

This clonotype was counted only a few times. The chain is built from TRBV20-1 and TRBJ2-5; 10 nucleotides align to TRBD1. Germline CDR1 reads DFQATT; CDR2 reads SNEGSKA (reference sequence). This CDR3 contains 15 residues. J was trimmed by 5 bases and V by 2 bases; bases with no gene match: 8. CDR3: CSARLPGTGDETQYF. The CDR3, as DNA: TGCAGTGCTAGACTACCCGGGACAGGGGACGAGACCCAGTACTTC.

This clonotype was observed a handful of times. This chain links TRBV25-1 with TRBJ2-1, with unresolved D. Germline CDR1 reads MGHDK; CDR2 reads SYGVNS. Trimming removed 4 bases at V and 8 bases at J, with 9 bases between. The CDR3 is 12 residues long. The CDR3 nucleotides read TGTGCCAGCAGTGGTAATTTGGATGAGCAGTTCTTC. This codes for CASSGNLDEQFF. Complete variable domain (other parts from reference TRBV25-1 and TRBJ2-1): EADIYQTPRYLVIGTGKKITLECSQTMGHDKMYWYQQDPGMELHLIHYSYGVNSTEKGDLSSESTVSRIRTEHFPLTLESARPSHTSQYLCASSGNLDEQFFGPGTRLTVL.

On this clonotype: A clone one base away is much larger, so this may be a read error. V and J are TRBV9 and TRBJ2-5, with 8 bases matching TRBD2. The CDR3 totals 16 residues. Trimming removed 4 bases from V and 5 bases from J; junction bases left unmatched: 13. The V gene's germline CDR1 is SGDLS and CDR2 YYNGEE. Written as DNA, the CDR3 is TGTGCCAGCAGCTCCTACTCGGGGGGGCCTCGGGAGACCCAGTACTTC. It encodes CASSSYSGGPRETQYF.

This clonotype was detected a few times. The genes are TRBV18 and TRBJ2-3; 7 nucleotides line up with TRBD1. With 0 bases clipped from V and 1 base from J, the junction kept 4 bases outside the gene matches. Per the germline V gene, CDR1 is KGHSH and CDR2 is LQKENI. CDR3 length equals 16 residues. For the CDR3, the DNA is TGTGCCAGCTCACCACCTCGGGACAGAGGCACAGATACGCAGTATTTT. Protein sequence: CASSPPRDRGTDTQYF.

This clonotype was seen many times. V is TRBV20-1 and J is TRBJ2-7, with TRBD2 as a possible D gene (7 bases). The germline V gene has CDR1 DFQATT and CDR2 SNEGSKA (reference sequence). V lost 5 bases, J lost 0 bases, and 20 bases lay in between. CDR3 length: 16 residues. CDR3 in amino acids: CSAGDPGGPSSYEQYF. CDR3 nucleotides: TGCAGTGCTGGGGACCCCGGGGGGCCCAGCTCCTACGAGCAGTACTTC.

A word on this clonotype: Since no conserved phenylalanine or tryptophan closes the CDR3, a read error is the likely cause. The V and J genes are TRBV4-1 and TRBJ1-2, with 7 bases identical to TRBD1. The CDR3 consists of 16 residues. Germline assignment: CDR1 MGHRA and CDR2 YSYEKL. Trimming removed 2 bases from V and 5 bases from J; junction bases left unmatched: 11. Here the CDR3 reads CASSQTQGQDGYGYTL. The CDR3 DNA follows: TGCGCCAGCAGCCAAACTCAAGGACAGGATGGATATGGCTACACCCTC.

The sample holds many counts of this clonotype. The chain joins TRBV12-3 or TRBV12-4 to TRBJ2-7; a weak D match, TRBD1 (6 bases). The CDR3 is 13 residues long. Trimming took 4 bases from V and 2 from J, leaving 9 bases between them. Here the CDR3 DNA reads TGTGCCAGCAGTTCAGGGGCCGCCTACGAGCAGTACTTC. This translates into CASSSGAAYEQYF.

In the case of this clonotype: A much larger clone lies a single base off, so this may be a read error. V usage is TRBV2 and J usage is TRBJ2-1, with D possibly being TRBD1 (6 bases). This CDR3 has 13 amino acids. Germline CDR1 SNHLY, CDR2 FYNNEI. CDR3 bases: TGTGCCAGCACCGGACAGATCAACAATGGGCAGTTCTTC. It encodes CASTGQINNGQFF. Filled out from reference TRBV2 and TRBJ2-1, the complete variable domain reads EPEVTQTPSHQVTQMGQEVILRCVPISNHLYFYWYRQILGQKVEFLVSFYNNEISEKSEIFDDQFSVERPDGSNFTLKIRSTKLEDSAMYFCASTGQINNGQFFGPGTRLTVL.

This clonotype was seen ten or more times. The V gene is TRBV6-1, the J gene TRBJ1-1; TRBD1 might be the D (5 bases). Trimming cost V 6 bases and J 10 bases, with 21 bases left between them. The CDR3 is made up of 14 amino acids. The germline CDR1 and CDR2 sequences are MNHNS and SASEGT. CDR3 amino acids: CASRHGRGAFTAFF. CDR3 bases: TGTGCCAGCAGACACGGGAGGGGCGCGTTCACAGCTTTCTTT.

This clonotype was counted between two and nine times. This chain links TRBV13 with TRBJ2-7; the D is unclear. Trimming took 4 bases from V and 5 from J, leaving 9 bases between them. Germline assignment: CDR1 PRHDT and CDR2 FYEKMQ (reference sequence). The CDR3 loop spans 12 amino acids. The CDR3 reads CASSSGGDEQYF. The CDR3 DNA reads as TGTGCCAGCAGCTCTGGTGGGGACGAGCAGTACTTC.

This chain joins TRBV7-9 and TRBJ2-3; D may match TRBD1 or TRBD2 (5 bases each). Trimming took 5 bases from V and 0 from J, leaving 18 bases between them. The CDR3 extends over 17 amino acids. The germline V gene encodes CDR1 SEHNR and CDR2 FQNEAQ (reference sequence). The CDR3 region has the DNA TGTGCCAGCAGCGCGTATGGGACGCCTCGAAGCACAGATACGCAGTATTTT. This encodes CASSAYGTPRSTDTQYF. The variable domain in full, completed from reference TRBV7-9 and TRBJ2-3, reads DTGVSQNPRHKITKRGQNVTFRCDPISEHNRLYWYRQTLGQGPEFLTYFQNEAQLEKSRLLSDRFSAERPKGSFSTLEIQRTEQGDSAMYLCASSAYGTPRSTDTQYFGPGTRLTVL.

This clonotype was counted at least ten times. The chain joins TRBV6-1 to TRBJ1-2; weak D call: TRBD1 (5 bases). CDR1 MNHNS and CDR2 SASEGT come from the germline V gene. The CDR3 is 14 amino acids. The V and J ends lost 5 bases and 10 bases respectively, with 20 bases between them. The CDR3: CASSLNWDGKPYTF. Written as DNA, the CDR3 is TGTGCCAGCAGTTTAAATTGGGACGGAAAACCCTACACCTTC.

The DNA for the CDR3 is TGTGCCAGCTCACCACCTGGCTTCCGGGAGACCCAGTACTTC. Translating it yields CASSPPGFRETQYF. The J gene is TRBJ2-5, the V gene TRBV18; D not certain. V lost 0 bases and J 5 bases, leaving 10 bases between the germline ends. Germline V gives CDR1 KGHSH, CDR2 LQKENI. There are 14 residues in the CDR3.

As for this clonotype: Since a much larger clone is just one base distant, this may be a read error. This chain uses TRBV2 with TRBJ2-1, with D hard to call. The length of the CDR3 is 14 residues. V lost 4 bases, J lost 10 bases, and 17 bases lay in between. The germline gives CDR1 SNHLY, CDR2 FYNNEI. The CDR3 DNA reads TGTGCCAGCAGTGTTCCGGGCTTGAGGTACGAGCAGTTCTTC. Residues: CASSVPGLRYEQFF.

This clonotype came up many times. CDR3 nucleotides: TGTGCCAGCAGCCCTCCAGAGGGACTAGCGGCGAATTCCTACGAGCAGTACTTC. Protein: CASSPPEGLAANSYEQYF. This chain links TRBV11-2 with TRBJ2-7; TRBD2 agrees at 11 bases. Per the germline V gene, CDR1 is SGHAT and CDR2 is FQNNGV. Trimming cost V 5 bases and J 1 base; bases outside gene matches: 13. The CDR3 totals 18 residues. The entire variable domain, with the rest obtained from reference TRBV11-2 and TRBJ2-7, is as follows: EAGVAQSPRYKIIEKRQSVAFWCNPISGHATLYWYQQILGQGPKLLIQFQNNGVVDDSQLPKDRFSAERLKGVDSTLKIQPAKLEDSAVYLCASSPPEGLAANSYEQYFGPGTRLTVT.

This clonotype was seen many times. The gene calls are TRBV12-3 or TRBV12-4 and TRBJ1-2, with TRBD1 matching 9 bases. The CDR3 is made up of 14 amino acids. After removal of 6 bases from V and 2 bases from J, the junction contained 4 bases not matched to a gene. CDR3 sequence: CASSRQGGNYGYTF. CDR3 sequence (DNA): TGTGCCAGCAGCCGACAGGGGGGCAACTATGGCTACACCTTC.